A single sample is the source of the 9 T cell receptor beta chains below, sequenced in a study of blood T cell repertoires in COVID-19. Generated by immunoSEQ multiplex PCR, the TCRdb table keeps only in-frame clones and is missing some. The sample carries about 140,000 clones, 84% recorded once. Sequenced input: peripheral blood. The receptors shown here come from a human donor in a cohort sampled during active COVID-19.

The CDR3 sequence: CASRGGQYSNQPQHF. The CDR3 bases are TGTGCCAGTAGGGGGGGACAGTATAGCAATCAGCCCCAGCATTTT. The chain uses TRBV19 and TRBJ1-5, with 7 bases identical to TRBD1. The V gene's germline CDR1 is LNHDA and CDR2 SQIVND (reference sequence). Losses at the gene ends were 6 bases for V and 0 bases for J; bases not matched to a gene: 5. The CDR3 loop spans 15 amino acids.

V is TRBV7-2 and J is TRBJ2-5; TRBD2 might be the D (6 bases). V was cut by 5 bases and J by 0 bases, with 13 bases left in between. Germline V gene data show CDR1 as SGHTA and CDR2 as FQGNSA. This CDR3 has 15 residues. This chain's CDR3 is CASSPGPGDQETQYF. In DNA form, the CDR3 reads TGTGCCAGCAGCCCCGGGCCGGGAGACCAAGAGACCCAGTACTTC.

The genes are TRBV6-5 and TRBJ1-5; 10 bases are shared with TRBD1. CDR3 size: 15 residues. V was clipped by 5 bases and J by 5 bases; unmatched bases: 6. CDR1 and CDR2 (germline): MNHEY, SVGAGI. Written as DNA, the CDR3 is TGTGCCAGCAGTCCCGCGGGACAGGGGTATCAGCCCCAGCATTTT. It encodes CASSPAGQGYQPQHF.

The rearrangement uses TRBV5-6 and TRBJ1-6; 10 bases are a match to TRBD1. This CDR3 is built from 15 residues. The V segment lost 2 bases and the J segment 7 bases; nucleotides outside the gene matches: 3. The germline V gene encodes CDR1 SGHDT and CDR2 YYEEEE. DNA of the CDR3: TGTGCCAGCAGCTTCCCGGGACAGGGGAATTCACCCCTCCACTTT. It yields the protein CASSFPGQGNSPLHF.

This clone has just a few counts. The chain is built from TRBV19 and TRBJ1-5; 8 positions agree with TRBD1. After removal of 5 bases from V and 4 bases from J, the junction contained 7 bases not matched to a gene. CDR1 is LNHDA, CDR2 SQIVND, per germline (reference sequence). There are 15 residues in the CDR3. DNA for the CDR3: TGTGCCAGTAGTCCTAGACAGGGGAGGAATCAGCCCCAGCATTTT. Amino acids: CASSPRQGRNQPQHF. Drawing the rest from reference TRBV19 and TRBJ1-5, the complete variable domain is DGGITQSPKYLFRKEGQNVTLSCEQNLNHDAMYWYRQDPGQGLRLIYYSQIVNDFQKGDIAEGYSVSREKKESFPLTVTSAQKNPTAFYLCASSPRQGRNQPQHFGDGTRLSIL.

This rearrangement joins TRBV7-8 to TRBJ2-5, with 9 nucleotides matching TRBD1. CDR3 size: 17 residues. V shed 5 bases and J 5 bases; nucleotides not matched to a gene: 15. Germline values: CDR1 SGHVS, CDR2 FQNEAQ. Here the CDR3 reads CASSILKAGTGSETQYF. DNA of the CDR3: TGTGCCAGCAGCATATTAAAAGCCGGGACAGGGTCGGAGACCCAGTACTTC.

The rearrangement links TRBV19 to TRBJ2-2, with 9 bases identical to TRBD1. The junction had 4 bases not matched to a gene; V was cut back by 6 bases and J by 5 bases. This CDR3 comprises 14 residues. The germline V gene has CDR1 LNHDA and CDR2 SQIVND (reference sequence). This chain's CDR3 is CASRRQGGTGELFF. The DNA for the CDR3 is TGTGCCAGTAGACGACAGGGGGGGACCGGGGAGCTGTTTTTT.

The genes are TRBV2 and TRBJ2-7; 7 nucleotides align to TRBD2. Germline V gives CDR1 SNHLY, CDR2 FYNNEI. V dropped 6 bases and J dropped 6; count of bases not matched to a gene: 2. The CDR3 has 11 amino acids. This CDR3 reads CASRSGAEQYF. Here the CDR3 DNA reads TGTGCCAGCAGGAGCGGGGCCGAGCAGTACTTC.

The CDR3 is CSVVGGRAVDEQFF. CDR3 sequence (DNA): TGCAGCGTTGTGGGGGGGAGGGCCGTAGATGAGCAGTTCTTC. The chain links TRBV29-1 to TRBJ2-1; 7 bases match TRBD2. CDR1 and CDR2 (germline): SQVTM, ANQGSEA. J lost 8 bases, V lost 4 bases, and 11 bases had no gene match. The CDR3 consists of 14 residues.